Below, 24 T cell receptor beta chains from the same sample are listed, as sequenced in a study of shared clonotypes between healthy human individuals. Here immunoSEQ multiplex PCR was the method, and the copy in TCRdb shows in-frame clones only, minus some. The sample consists of roughly 500,000 clones, about 72% of them appearing once. Sample: PBMCs. Receptor source: a woman aged 40 to 50 in good health. Some clones in this sample may be carry-over from other donors' samples.

V gene TRBV7-2 combines with J gene TRBJ2-5, with a tentative D call TRBD2 (5 bases). CDR1 and CDR2 from the germline V gene are SGHTA and FQGNSA. V dropped 1 base and J dropped 5 bases, with 14 bases sitting between them. CDR3 length: 15 amino acids. The CDR3 nucleotides read TGTGCCAGCAGCTTAGGGACTGGACTTTGGGAGACCCAGTACTTC. Encoded protein: CASSLGTGLWETQYF.

The chain has TRBV28 and TRBJ2-7, with TRBD1 identical over 9 bases. The CDR3 is made up of 13 amino acids. V shed 5 bases, J shed 5 bases, and the junction held 4 bases outside the gene matches. Germline V gene sequence: CDR1 MDHEN, CDR2 SYDVKM. The CDR3 DNA sequence: TGTGCCAGCAGTCTAAGGGACAGGGACGAGCAGTACTTC. This codes for CASSLRDRDEQYF.

The chain combines TRBV27 with TRBJ2-1; 10 nucleotides align to TRBD2. Germline assignment: CDR1 MNHEY and CDR2 SMNVEV (reference sequence). The CDR3 has 16 amino acids. J gave up 8 bases and V 6 bases, and 13 bases lay outside the gene matches. CDR3: CASSLLAAGGPHEQFF. As DNA, the CDR3 is TGTGCCAGCAGCCTATTAGCAGCGGGAGGGCCGCATGAGCAGTTCTTC.

The chain is built from TRBV5-6 and TRBJ1-1; tentatively, D is TRBD1 (5 bases). In germline, CDR1 is SGHDT, CDR2 YYEEEE. CDR3 size: 13 residues. The V end lost 0 bases, the J end lost 7 bases, and 10 bases lay between the germline ends. Written as DNA, the CDR3 is TGTGCCAGCAGCTTGGGTGGGGGACTTGAAGCTTTCTTT. Protein sequence: CASSLGGGLEAFF. The complete variable domain, with remaining parts taken from reference TRBV5-6 and TRBJ1-1, reads DAGVTQSPTHLIKTRGQQVTLRCSPKSGHDTVSWYQQALGQGPQFIFQYYEEEERQRGNFPDRFSGHQFPNYSSELNVNALLLGDSALYLCASSLGGGLEAFFGQGTRLTVV.

The table lists this clone with a count of one. The chain couples TRBV28 to TRBJ2-1, with TRBD2 matching 10 bases. CDR1 MDHEN and CDR2 SYDVKM come from the germline V gene. J gave up 6 bases and V 6 bases, and 5 bases lay outside the gene matches. The CDR3 has 14 residues. CDR3 in amino acids: CASSGSGRLNEQFF. The DNA of the CDR3 is TGTGCCAGCAGCGGTAGCGGGAGGCTCAATGAGCAGTTCTTC.

This rearrangement joins TRBV7-8 to TRBJ1-1, with a tentative D call TRBD1 (5 bases). This CDR3 spans 14 amino acids. Germline CDR1 and CDR2: SGHVS and FQNEAQ. V lost 0 bases to trimming and J lost 6 bases, with 11 bases between them. CDR3 sequence: CASSLASLGAEAFF. The CDR3 DNA reads as TGTGCCAGCAGCTTAGCGTCCTTAGGGGCTGAAGCTTTCTTT.

V gene TRBV19 combines with J gene TRBJ2-7; D gene uncertain. The CDR3 sequence is 15 residues long. The V end was cut by 0 bases, the J end by 5 bases, with 14 bases between. Per the germline V gene, CDR1 is LNHDA and CDR2 is SQIVND (reference sequence). CDR3 nucleotide sequence: TGTGCCAGTAGTATAGACGGCACGGTAATCCACGAGCAGTACTTC. Its translation: CASSIDGTVIHEQYF.

This chain links TRBV18 with TRBJ1-1; TRBD1 matches 11 bases. Germline values: CDR1 KGHSH, CDR2 LQKENI. CDR3 length: 15 residues. V gave up 3 bases and J gave up 5 bases; unmatched junction bases: 5. Here the CDR3 DNA reads TGTGCCAGCTCACCGGGACAGGGGGTGGGTACTGAAGCTTTCTTT. This encodes CASSPGQGVGTEAFF.

The chain joins TRBV7-6 to TRBJ2-7; D could derive from TRBD1 or TRBD2 (5 bases each). V shed 5 bases and J shed 3 bases, with 17 bases lying between them. Germline-derived CDR1 and CDR2 are SGHVS and FNYEAQ. The CDR3 covers 15 residues. DNA for the CDR3: TGTGCCAGCAGCCCCGAGGGCCAGCAGGGCTACGAGCAGTACTTC. Translating it yields CASSPEGQQGYEQYF.

This sequence joins TRBV5-1 and TRBJ2-2; unclear D gene. The V end lost 0 bases, the J end lost 7 bases, and 16 bases lay between the germline ends. This CDR3 has 16 residues. CDR1 is SGHRS and CDR2 is YFSETQ in the germline V gene. CDR3 sequence: CASSLETGQSFGELFF. CDR3 DNA sequence: TGCGCCAGCAGCTTGGAAACGGGTCAGTCATTCGGGGAGCTGTTTTTT.

The chain links TRBV7-9 to TRBJ1-3, with 8 bases fitting TRBD1. After removal of 3 bases from V and 4 bases from J, the junction contained 2 bases not matched to a gene. The CDR3 runs to 14 residues. The germline CDR1 and CDR2 sequences are SEHNR and FQNEAQ (reference sequence). The CDR3 sequence is CASSFRGRGNTIYF. CDR3 coding DNA: TGTGCCAGCAGCTTCAGGGGGCGCGGAAACACCATATATTTT.

The genes are TRBV9 and TRBJ2-7; a weak D match, TRBD1 (6 bases). Trimming took off 3 bases at V and 2 bases at J, with 15 bases between the two ends. Germline V gene sequence: CDR1 SGDLS, CDR2 YYNGEE. The CDR3 is made up of 15 amino acids. CDR3 region: CASSAITGPPYEQYF. Written as DNA, the CDR3 is TGTGCCAGCAGCGCAATTACAGGGCCCCCCTACGAGCAGTACTTC.

The chain carries TRBV19 and TRBJ2-5; 9 positions match TRBD2. The V gene's germline CDR1 is LNHDA and CDR2 SQIVND (reference sequence). The CDR3 contains 16 residues. After removal of 6 bases from V and 2 bases from J, the junction contained 10 bases not matched to a gene. The CDR3 spells CASRRGGSGRQETQYF. The CDR3 DNA follows: TGTGCCAGTAGGAGAGGGGGGAGCGGGAGGCAAGAGACCCAGTACTTC.

This clone was seen once. V and J are TRBV18 and TRBJ2-7; 8 positions agree with TRBD1. Germline V gives CDR1 KGHSH, CDR2 LQKENI. CDR3 length: 15 residues. V was clipped by 0 bases and J by 4 bases; unmatched bases: 5. The CDR3 region is CASSPPQGARYEQYF. The CDR3, as DNA: TGTGCCAGCTCACCACCCCAGGGGGCGCGTTACGAGCAGTACTTC.

J is TRBJ1-3 and V is TRBV5-4; weak D call: TRBD1 (5 bases). This CDR3 spans 16 amino acids. The germline CDR1 and CDR2 sequences are SGHNT and YYREEE (reference sequence). The ends were cut back, 5 bases at V and 0 bases at J, with 15 bases in the middle. CDR3 sequence (DNA): TGTGCCAGCAGTCCCGGGACTTTACGCTCTGGAAACACCATATATTTT. It translates to CASSPGTLRSGNTIYF.

The chain uses TRBV11-2 and TRBJ1-4; a weak D match, TRBD1 (5 bases). Germline CDR1 SGHAT, CDR2 FQNNGV. This CDR3 region has 15 residues. Trimming removed 5 bases at V and 3 bases at J, with 13 bases between. The CDR3 DNA sequence: TGTGCCAGCAGCAAAAGGGGTGCAGCTAATGAAAAACTGTTTTTT. Its protein product is CASSKRGAANEKLFF.

The chain links TRBV15 to TRBJ2-1, with D uncertain. This CDR3 comprises 13 residues. Per germline, CDR1 LNHNV and CDR2 YYDKDF (reference sequence). V gave up 1 base and J gave up 4 bases, with 5 bases separating them. The CDR3 is CATSRVGYNEQFF. DNA of the CDR3: TGTGCCACCAGCAGAGTCGGATACAATGAGCAGTTCTTC.

Only a few counts were recorded for this clone. The chain recombines TRBV6-6 with TRBJ2-7; 9 bases map to TRBD1. Trimming removed 5 bases from V and 5 bases from J; junction bases left unmatched: 10. This CDR3 spans 15 amino acids. Germline assignment: CDR1 MNHNY and CDR2 SVGAGI (reference sequence). The CDR3 sequence is CASSQVRDRDHEQYF. DNA for the CDR3: TGTGCCAGCAGTCAAGTCCGGGACAGGGACCACGAGCAGTACTTC.

This sequence joins TRBV18 and TRBJ2-5; D tentatively fits TRBD1 or TRBD2 (6 bases each). This CDR3 region has 12 residues. Germline V gene sequence: CDR1 KGHSH, CDR2 LQKENI. Trimming pared 7 bases from V and 4 bases from J, leaving 10 bases between. DNA of the CDR3: TGTGCCAGCTGCGGGGACACAGAGACCCAGTACTTC. Its translation is CASCGDTETQYF.

The J gene is TRBJ2-1, the V gene TRBV15; 7 nucleotides agree with TRBD2. V lost 5 bases to trimming and J lost 2 bases; unmatched junction nucleotides: 6. The CDR3 totals 15 residues. Germline assignment: CDR1 LNHNV and CDR2 YYDKDF (reference sequence). The CDR3 here is CATSAGLQTYNEQFF. CDR3 bases: TGTGCCACCAGCGCGGGACTACAGACCTACAATGAGCAGTTCTTC.

The genes are TRBV6-5 and TRBJ1-1; D unclear. V was clipped by 0 bases and J by 3 bases, with 2 bases between them. Germline-derived CDR1 and CDR2 are MNHEY and SVGAGI. The CDR3 has 12 residues. CDR3 coding DNA: TGTGCCAGCAGTTACTCACACACTGAAGCTTTCTTT. As protein: CASSYSHTEAFF.

This clone was observed a handful of times. The gene calls are TRBV7-2 and TRBJ1-2; no definite D call. The V and J ends lost 1 base and 4 bases respectively, with 10 bases between them. Germline CDR1 SGHTA, CDR2 FQGNSA. The CDR3 is 14 residues long. CDR3 loop: CASSLGSIPYGYTF. CDR3 sequence (DNA): TGTGCCAGCAGCTTAGGGTCAATACCCTATGGCTACACCTTC.

As concerns this clone: An end of the junction differs from the germline gene, which may be a read error. The chain employs TRBV18 and TRBJ1-4; no clear D. Germline loops: CDR1 KGHSH, CDR2 LQKENI. The CDR3 covers 11 residues. In DNA form, the CDR3 reads TGTGCCAGCTCAACCAATGAAAAACTGTTTTTT. Its protein is CASSTNEKLFF.

The V and J genes are TRBV11-2 and TRBJ2-7; D possibly corresponds to TRBD2 (5 bases). The CDR3 length is 14 residues. The V gene lost 8 bases and the J gene lost 2 bases, with 16 bases spanning the gap. Germline loops: CDR1 SGHAT, CDR2 FQNNGV. As DNA, the CDR3 is TGTGCCAGCCGGGCGAGGGATCGGGCCTACGAGCAGTACTTC. It translates to CASRARDRAYEQYF. Using reference TRBV11-2 and TRBJ2-7 for the parts outside the CDR3, the full variable domain is EAGVAQSPRYKIIEKRQSVAFWCNPISGHATLYWYQQILGQGPKLLIQFQNNGVVDDSQLPKDRFSAERLKGVDSTLKIQPAKLEDSAVYLCASRARDRAYEQYFGPGTRLTVT.